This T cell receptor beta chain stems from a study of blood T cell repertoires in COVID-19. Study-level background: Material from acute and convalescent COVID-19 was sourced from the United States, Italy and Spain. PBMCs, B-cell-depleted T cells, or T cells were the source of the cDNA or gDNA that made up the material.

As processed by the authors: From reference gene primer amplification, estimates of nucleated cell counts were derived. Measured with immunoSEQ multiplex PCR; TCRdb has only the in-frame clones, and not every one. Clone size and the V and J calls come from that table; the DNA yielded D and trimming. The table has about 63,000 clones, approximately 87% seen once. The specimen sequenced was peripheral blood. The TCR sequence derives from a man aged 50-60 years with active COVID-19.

In nucleotides, the CDR3 is TGTGCCAGCAGCGGCAGTATCGGCTACACCTTC. This sequence encodes CASSGSIGYTF. This sequence joins TRBV9 and TRBJ1-2; D ambiguous. This CDR3 is built from 11 residues. CDR1 and CDR2 (germline): SGDLS, YYNGEE. V was cut by 3 bases and J by 8 bases, with 8 bases left in between.